These 10 T cell receptor beta chains were all obtained from the same sample, sequenced in a study of T cell responses to AZD1222 COVID-19 vaccine. TCRdb's copy holds only in-frame clones and misses some; the assay was immunoSEQ multiplex PCR. This table has some 150,000 clones, roughly 87% appearing once. Sample: peripheral blood, taken 28 days after the second dose of the MenACWY control vaccine. The receptors derive from an adult who received the MenACWY meningococcal vaccine as a control.

Only a few counts were recorded for this clone. The V and J genes are TRBV6-2 or TRBV6-3 and TRBJ1-6, with 7 bases fitting TRBD1. The CDR3 sequence is 15 residues long. Germline values: CDR1 MNHEY, CDR2 SVGEGT. The trim removed 6 bases at V and 7 bases at J, leaving 9 bases unmatched. The DNA of the CDR3 is TGTGCCAGCAGCCCCGGGGACAGCGTAAATTCACCCCTCCACTTT. Its protein product is CASSPGDSVNSPLHF.

The J gene is TRBJ2-5, the V gene TRBV30, with D perhaps TRBD1 or TRBD2 (5 bases each). V was trimmed by 2 bases and J by 5 bases, leaving 12 bases between them. The CDR3 extends over 13 amino acids. Germline V CDR1 and CDR2: GTSNPN, SVGIG (reference sequence). DNA for the CDR3: TGTGCCTGGAGTAGAGGGGTGCCCGAGACCCAGTACTTC. Translating gives CAWSRGVPETQYF.

The genes are TRBV25-1 and TRBJ2-7, with 7 positions matching TRBD2. The trim removed 4 bases at V and 2 bases at J, leaving 5 bases unmatched. Germline V gives CDR1 MGHDK, CDR2 SYGVNS. The length of the CDR3 is 14 residues. For the CDR3, the DNA is TGTGCCAGCAGTGTAAGCGGGATTCCCTACGAGCAGTACTTC. It codes for CASSVSGIPYEQYF.

The gene calls are TRBV6-1 and TRBJ1-4, with D possibly TRBD1 on 5 matching bases. The germline V gene has CDR1 MNHNS and CDR2 SASEGT. V gave up 1 base and J gave up 7 bases, with 13 bases separating them. The CDR3 has 15 amino acids. The CDR3 DNA is TGTGCCAGCAGTGAAGTAAAGGGGTCGGGTGAAAAACTGTTTTTT. Translating gives CASSEVKGSGEKLFF.

The chain is built from TRBV5-6 and TRBJ2-1; 12 bases match TRBD2. The CDR3 extends over 16 amino acids. Trimming took 4 bases from V and 2 from J; bases not matched to a gene: 4. Germline V CDR1 and CDR2: SGHDT, YYEEEE. The CDR3 is CASSKTSGSPYNEQFF. The CDR3 DNA is TGTGCCAGCAGCAAGACTAGCGGGAGCCCCTACAATGAGCAGTTCTTC.

J is TRBJ1-3 and V is TRBV11-3; D is uncertain. The V and J ends lost 2 bases and 2 bases respectively, with 4 bases between them. The length of the CDR3 is 13 residues. Germline V gives CDR1 SGHNT, CDR2 YENEEA. In nucleotides, the CDR3 is TGTGCCAGCAGCTTAAGTGCTGGAAACACCATATATTTT. Amino acid sequence: CASSLSAGNTIYF.

The rearrangement links TRBV6-2 or TRBV6-3 to TRBJ1-2; D ambiguous. The germline V gene encodes CDR1 MNHEY and CDR2 SVGEGT. This CDR3 contains 14 residues. V was pared by 2 bases and J by 2 bases, with 9 bases between. The CDR3 nucleotides are TGTGCCAGCAGTTACCCTTGGCAGAACTATGGCTACACCTTC. It translates to CASSYPWQNYGYTF.

This clone occurred once. The genes are TRBV18 and TRBJ2-7; possibly TRBD1 or TRBD2 for D (5 bases each). V lost 2 bases, J lost 6 bases, and 17 bases lay in between. The germline V gene has CDR1 KGHSH and CDR2 LQKENI. The CDR3 spans 15 residues. CDR3 sequence: CASSPGGTGRGEQYF. Written as DNA, the CDR3 is TGTGCCAGCTCACCAGGTGGGACGGGTCGTGGCGAGCAGTACTTC. Full variable domain (missing parts from reference TRBV18 and TRBJ2-7): NAGVMQNPRHLVRRRGQEARLRCSPMKGHSHVYWYRQLPEEGLKFMVYLQKENIIDESGMPKERFSAEFPKEGPSILRIQQVVRGDSAAYFCASSPGGTGRGEQYFGPGTRLTVT.

This clone was recorded only once. The rearrangement uses TRBV15 and TRBJ2-2, with a possible D match to TRBD2 (5 bases). Germline values: CDR1 LNHNV, CDR2 YYDKDF (reference sequence). Trimming cost V 0 bases and J 2 bases, with 10 bases left between them. The CDR3 totals 16 residues. The CDR3 nucleotides read TGTGCCACCAGCAGAGATAGGAGGCCAAACACCGGGGAGCTGTTTTTT. It encodes CATSRDRRPNTGELFF.

This chain connects TRBV4-2 to TRBJ1-1; D uncertain. The germline CDR1 and CDR2 sequences are LGHNA and YNFKEQ. Trimming left V 0 bases short and J 1 base short, with 9 bases between. The CDR3 has 15 amino acids. CDR3 DNA: TGTGCCAGCAGCCAAGATACCGGCACGAACACTGAAGCTTTCTTT. Its protein is CASSQDTGTNTEAFF.